This T cell receptor beta chain was obtained from a study of control samples from healthy donors and cancer patients. TCRdb's copy holds only in-frame clones and misses some; the assay was immunoSEQ multiplex PCR. Of approximately 93,000 clones in the sample, about 89% were seen once. The CDR3 consists of 15 residues. V was shortened by 1 base and J by 7 bases, with 14 bases between the two germline ends. Per the germline V gene, CDR1 is SGHTA and CDR2 is FQGNSA. Sequencing was performed on PBMCs. The chain is built from TRBV7-2 and TRBJ1-5; D perhaps matches TRBD1 (5 bases). The receptor comes from a woman aged 45 to 65 with colorectal cancer. This CDR3 is CASSLVPSGEQPQHF. CDR3 nucleotide sequence: TGTGCCAGCAGCTTAGTACCCTCGGGGGAACAGCCCCAGCATTTT.